The 4 T cell receptor beta chains in this list originate from one sample, sequenced in a study of T cell changes during pregnancy in multiple sclerosis. Generated by immunoSEQ multiplex PCR, the TCRdb table keeps only in-frame clones and is missing some. The sample consists of 60,000 or so clones, roughly 90% of them appearing once. The sequences come from peripheral blood, collected before pregnancy. These receptor sequences come from a female donor with multiple sclerosis, enrolled in a pregnancy study.

The gene calls are TRBV4-3 and TRBJ2-4; D unclear. This CDR3 is built from 15 residues. Germline assignment: CDR1 LGHNA and CDR2 YSLEER. V shed 4 bases and J shed 0 bases, with 10 bases lying between them. CDR3 bases: TGCGCCAGCAGCCGGAGTAATTTAGCCAAAAACATTCAGTACTTC. Amino acids: CASSRSNLAKNIQYF.

V is TRBV18 and J is TRBJ1-2, with a possible D match to TRBD1 (5 bases). V gave up 2 bases and J gave up 2 bases, with 12 bases separating them. CDR1 is KGHSH and CDR2 is LQKENI in the germline V gene. The CDR3 runs 15 residues. The CDR3: CASSPGDSGNYGYTF. The CDR3 bases are TGTGCCAGCTCACCAGGGGACTCAGGGAACTATGGCTACACCTTC.

The V call is TRBV6-5, the J call TRBJ2-5; D might be TRBD1 (5 bases). Trimming pared 3 bases from V and 2 bases from J, leaving 13 bases between. The CDR3 extends over 15 amino acids. Germline CDR1 is MNHEY and CDR2 is SVGAGI. In DNA form, the CDR3 reads TGTGCCAGCAGTTATGGGGCAGTCCCTCAAGAGACCCAGTACTTC. Amino acids: CASSYGAVPQETQYF.

In its sample, this clone was seen once. The rearrangement uses TRBV11-3 and TRBJ2-5; TRBD2 agrees at 7 bases. Trimming removed 6 bases from V and 8 bases from J; junction bases left unmatched: 18. There are 16 residues in the CDR3. Germline-derived CDR1 and CDR2 are SGHNT and YENEEA. The chain's CDR3 is CASSLGGTGGSRTQYF. Written as DNA, the CDR3 is TGTGCCAGCAGTCTTGGAGGCACGGGGGGTTCGCGAACCCAGTACTTC.